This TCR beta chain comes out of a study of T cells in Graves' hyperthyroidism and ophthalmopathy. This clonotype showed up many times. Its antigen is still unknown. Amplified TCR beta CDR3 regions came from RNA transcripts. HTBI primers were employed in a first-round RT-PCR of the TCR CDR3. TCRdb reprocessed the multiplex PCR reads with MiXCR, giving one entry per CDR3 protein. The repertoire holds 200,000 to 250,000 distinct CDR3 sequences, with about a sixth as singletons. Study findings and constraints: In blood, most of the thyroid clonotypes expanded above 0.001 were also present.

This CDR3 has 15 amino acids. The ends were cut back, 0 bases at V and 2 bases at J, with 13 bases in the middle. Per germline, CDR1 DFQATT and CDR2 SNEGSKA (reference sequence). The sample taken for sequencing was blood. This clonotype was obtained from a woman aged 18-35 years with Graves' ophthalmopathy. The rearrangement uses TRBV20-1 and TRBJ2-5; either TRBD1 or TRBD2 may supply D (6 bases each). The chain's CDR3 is CSARDPRGLQETQYF. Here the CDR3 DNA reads TGCAGTGCTAGAGACCCCCGGGGGCTGCAAGAGACCCAGTACTTC.